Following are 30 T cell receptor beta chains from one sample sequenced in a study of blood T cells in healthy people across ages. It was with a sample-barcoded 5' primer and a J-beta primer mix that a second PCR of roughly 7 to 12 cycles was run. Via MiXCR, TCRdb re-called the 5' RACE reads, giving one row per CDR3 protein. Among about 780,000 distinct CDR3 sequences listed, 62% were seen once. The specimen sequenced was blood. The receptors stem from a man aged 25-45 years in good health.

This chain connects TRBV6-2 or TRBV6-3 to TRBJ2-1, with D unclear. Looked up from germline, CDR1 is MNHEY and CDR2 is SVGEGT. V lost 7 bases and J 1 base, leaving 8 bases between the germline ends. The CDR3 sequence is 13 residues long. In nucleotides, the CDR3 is TGTGCCAGCACCGCCCTATCCTACAATGAGCAGTTCTTC. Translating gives CASTALSYNEQFF.

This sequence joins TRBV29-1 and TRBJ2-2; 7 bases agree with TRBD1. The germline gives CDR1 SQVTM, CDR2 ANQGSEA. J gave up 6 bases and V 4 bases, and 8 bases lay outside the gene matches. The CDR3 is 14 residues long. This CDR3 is CSVGQGQYPGELFF. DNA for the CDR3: TGCAGCGTTGGGCAGGGACAGTACCCCGGGGAGCTGTTTTTT.

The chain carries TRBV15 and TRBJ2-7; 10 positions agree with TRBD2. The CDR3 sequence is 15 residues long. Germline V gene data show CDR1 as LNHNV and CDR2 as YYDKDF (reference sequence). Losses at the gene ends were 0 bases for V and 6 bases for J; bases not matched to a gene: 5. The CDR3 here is CATSRDKGLASEQYF. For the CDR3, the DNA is TGTGCCACCAGCAGAGATAAGGGACTAGCGAGCGAGCAGTACTTC. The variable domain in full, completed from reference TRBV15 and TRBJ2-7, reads DAMVIQNPRYQVTQFGKPVTLSCSQTLNHNVMYWYQQKSSQAPKLLFHYYDKDFNNEADTPDNFQSRRPNTSFCFLDIRSPGLGDTAMYLCATSRDKGLASEQYFGPGTRLTVT.

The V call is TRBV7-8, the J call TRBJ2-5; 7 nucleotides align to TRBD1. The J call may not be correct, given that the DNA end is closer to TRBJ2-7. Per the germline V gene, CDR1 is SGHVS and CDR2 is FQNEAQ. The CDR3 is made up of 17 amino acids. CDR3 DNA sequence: TGTGCCAGCAGCTTAGGGGACAGAAATGGCCGTAGCCACGAGCAGTACTTC. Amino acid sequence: CASSLGDRNGRSHEQYF.

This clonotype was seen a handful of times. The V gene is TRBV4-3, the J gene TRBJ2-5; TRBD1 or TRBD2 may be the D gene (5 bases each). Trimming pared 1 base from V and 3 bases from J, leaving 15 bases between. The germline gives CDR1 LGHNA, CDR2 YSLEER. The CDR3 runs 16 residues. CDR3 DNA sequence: TGCGCCAGCAGCCAAGGAAGGAGTGGGGGAGAAGAGACCCAGTACTTC. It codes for CASSQGRSGGEETQYF.

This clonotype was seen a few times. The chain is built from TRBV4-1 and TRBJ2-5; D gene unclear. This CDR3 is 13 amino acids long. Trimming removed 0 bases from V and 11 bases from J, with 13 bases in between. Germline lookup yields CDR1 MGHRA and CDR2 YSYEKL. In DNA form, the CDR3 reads TGCGCCAGCAGCCAAGAGGAATCAGTCACGCAGTACTTC. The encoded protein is CASSQEESVTQYF.

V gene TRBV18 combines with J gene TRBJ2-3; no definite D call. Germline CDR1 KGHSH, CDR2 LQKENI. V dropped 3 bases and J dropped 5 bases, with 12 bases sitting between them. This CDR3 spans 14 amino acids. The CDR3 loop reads CASSPRAEKDTQYF. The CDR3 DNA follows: TGTGCCAGCTCACCCCGGGCGGAAAAAGATACGCAGTATTTT.

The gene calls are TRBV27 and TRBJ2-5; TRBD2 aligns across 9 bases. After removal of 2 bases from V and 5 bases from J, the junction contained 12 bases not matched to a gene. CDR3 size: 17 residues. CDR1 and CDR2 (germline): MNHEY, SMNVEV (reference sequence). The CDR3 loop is CASSLGAGGLEGETQYF. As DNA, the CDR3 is TGTGCCAGCAGTTTAGGAGCGGGGGGACTCGAGGGGGAGACCCAGTACTTC.

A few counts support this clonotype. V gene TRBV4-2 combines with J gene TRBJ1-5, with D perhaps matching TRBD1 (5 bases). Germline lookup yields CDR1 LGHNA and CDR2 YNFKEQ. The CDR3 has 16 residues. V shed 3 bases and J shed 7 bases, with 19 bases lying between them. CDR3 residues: CASSHQRGIRWQPQHF. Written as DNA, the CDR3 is TGTGCCAGCAGCCACCAGCGGGGGATCCGGTGGCAGCCCCAGCATTTT.

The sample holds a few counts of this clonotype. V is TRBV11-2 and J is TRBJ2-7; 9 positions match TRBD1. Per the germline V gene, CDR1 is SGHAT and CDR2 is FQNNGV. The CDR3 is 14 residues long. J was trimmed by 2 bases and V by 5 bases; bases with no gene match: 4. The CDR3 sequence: CASSQGTGTYEQYF. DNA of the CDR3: TGTGCCAGCAGCCAAGGGACAGGGACCTACGAGCAGTACTTC.

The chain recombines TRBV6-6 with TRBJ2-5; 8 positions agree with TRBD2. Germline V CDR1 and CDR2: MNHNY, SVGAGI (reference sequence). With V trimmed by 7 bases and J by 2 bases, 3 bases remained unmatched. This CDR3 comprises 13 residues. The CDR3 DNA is TGTGCCAGCACGGGAGGGGCTCAAGAGACCCAGTACTTC. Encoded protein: CASTGGAQETQYF.

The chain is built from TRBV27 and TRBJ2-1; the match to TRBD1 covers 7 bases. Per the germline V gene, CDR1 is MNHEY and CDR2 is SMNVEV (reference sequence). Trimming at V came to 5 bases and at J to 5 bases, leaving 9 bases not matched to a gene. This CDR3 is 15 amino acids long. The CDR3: CASSPSGTVNNEQFF. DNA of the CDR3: TGTGCCAGCAGTCCCTCCGGGACAGTCAACAATGAGCAGTTCTTC.

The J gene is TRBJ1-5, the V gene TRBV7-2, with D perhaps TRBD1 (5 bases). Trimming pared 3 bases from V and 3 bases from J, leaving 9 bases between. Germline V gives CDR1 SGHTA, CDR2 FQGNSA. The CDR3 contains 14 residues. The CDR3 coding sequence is TGTGCCAGCAGCTTTGGCAGGGTCAATCAGCCCCAGCATTTT. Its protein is CASSFGRVNQPQHF.

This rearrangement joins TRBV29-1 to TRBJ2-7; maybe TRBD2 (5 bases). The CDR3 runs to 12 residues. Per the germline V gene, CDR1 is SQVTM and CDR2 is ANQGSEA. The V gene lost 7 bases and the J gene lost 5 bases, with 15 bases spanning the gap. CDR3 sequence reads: CSAGGEEDEQYF. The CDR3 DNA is TGCAGCGCTGGAGGCGAGGAAGACGAGCAGTACTTC.

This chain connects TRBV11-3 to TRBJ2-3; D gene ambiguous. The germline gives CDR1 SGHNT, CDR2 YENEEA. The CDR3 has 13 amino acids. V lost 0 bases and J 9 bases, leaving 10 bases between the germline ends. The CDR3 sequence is CASSLEDRSTQYF. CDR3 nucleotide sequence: TGTGCCAGCAGCTTAGAGGACCGCAGCACGCAGTATTTT.

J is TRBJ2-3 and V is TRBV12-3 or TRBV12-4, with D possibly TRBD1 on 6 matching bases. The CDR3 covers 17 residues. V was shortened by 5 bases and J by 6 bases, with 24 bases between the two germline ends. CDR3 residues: CASSPPRGHTLGDTQYF. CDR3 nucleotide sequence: TGTGCCAGCAGTCCCCCCAGGGGTCACACCCTGGGGGATACGCAGTATTTT.

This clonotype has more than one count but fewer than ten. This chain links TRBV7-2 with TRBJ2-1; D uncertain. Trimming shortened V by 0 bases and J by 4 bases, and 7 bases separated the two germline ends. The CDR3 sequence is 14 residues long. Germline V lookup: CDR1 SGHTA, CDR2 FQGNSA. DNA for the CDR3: TGTGCCAGCAGCTTAGCGGGGTTTTACAATGAGCAGTTCTTC. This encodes CASSLAGFYNEQFF.

This chain's CDR3 is CASSGQGAGEKLFF. The DNA of the CDR3 is TGTGCCAGCAGCGGTCAGGGGGCGGGCGAAAAACTGTTTTTT. This chain connects TRBV6-6 to TRBJ1-4; the match to TRBD1 covers 8 bases. The germline gives CDR1 MNHNY, CDR2 SVGAGI (reference sequence). Losses at the gene ends were 6 bases for V and 8 bases for J; bases not matched to a gene: 8. The CDR3 covers 14 residues.

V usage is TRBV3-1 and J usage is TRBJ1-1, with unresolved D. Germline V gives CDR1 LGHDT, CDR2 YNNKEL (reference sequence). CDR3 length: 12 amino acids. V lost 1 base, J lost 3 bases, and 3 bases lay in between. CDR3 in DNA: TGTGCCAGCAGCCAAGGTCACACTGAAGCTTTCTTT. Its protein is CASSQGHTEAFF. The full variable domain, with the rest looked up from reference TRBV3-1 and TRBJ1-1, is DTAVSQTPKYLVTQMGNDKSIKCEQNLGHDTMYWYKQDSKKFLKIMFSYNNKELIINETVPNRFSPKSPDKAHLNLHINSLELGDSAVYFCASSQGHTEAFFGQGTRLTVV.

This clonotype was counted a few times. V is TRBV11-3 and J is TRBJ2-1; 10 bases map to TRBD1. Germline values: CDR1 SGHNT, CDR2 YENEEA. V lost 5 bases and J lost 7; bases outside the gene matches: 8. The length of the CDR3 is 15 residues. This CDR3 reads CASSDRGRGRNEQFF. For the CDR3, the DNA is TGTGCCAGCAGCGACAGGGGGCGGGGGAGGAATGAGCAGTTCTTC.

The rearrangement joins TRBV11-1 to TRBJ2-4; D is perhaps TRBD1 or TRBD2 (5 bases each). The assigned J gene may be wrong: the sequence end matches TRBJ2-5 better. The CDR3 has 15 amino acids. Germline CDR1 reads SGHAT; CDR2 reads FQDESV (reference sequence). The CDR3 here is CASSSYRDGEETQYF. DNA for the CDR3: TGTGCCAGCAGCTCCTACCGGGACGGAGAAGAGACCCAGTACTTC.

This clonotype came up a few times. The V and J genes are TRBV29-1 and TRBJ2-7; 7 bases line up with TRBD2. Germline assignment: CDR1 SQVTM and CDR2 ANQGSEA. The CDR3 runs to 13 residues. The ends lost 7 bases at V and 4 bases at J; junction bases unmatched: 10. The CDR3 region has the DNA TGCAGCGCCCTGAGCGGGGTCTCATACGAGCAGTACTTC. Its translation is CSALSGVSYEQYF.

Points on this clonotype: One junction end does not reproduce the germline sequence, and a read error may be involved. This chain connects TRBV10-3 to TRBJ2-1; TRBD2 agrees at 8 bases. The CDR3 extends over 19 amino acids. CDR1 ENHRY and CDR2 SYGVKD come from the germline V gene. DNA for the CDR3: TGTGCGGCCCTACCTATTCGGGGGAAGCTAGCGGGTAATGAGAGTGAGCAGTTCTTT. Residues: CAALPIRGKLAGNESEQFF.

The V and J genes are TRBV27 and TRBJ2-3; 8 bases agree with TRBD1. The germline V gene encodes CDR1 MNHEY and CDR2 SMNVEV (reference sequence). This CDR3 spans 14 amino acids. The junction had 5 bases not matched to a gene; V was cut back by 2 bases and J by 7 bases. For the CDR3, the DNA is TGTGCCAGCAGTTTAACGGACAGGGTAAATACGCAGTATTTT. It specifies CASSLTDRVNTQYF.

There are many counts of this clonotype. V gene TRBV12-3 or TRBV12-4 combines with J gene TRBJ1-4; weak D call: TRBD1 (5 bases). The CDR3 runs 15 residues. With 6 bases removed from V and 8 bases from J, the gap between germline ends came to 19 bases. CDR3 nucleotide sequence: TGTGCCAGCAGGGCACGCGGGGCAGGCCAAGAAAAACTGTTTTTT. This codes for CASRARGAGQEKLFF.

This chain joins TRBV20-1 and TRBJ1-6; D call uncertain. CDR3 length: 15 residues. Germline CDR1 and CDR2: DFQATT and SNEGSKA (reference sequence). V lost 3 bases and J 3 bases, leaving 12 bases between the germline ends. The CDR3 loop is CSARRVKGYNSPLHF. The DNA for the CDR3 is TGCAGTGCTAGGCGCGTTAAAGGCTATAATTCACCCCTCCACTTT.

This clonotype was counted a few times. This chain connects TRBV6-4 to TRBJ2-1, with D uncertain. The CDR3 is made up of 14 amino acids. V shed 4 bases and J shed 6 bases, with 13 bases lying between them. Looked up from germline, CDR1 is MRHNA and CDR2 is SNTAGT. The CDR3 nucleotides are TGTGCCAGCAGTGTAGGTCCCCACGGCAATGAGCAGTTCTTC. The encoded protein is CASSVGPHGNEQFF.

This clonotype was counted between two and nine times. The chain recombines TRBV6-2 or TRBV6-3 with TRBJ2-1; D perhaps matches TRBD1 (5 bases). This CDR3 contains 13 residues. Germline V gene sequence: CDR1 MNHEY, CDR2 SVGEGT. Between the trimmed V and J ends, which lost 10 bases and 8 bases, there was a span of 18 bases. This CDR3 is CATEPGPYDEQFF. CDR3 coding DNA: TGTGCCACCGAACCAGGGCCCTATGATGAGCAGTTCTTC.

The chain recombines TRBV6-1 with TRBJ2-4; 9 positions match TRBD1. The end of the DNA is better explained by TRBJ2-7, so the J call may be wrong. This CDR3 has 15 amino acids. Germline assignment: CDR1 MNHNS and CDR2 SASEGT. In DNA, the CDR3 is TGTGCCATTGAGGGGAACAGGGGGCCTTCCCACGAGCAGTACTTC. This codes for CAIEGNRGPSHEQYF.

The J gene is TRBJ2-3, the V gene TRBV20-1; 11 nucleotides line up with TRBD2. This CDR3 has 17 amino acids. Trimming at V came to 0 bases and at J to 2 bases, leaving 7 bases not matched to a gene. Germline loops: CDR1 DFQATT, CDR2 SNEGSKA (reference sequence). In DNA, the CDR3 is TGCAGTGCTAGAGAGGAGATAGCGGGGGGGCCCACAGATACGCAGTATTTT. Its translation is CSAREEIAGGPTDTQYF.